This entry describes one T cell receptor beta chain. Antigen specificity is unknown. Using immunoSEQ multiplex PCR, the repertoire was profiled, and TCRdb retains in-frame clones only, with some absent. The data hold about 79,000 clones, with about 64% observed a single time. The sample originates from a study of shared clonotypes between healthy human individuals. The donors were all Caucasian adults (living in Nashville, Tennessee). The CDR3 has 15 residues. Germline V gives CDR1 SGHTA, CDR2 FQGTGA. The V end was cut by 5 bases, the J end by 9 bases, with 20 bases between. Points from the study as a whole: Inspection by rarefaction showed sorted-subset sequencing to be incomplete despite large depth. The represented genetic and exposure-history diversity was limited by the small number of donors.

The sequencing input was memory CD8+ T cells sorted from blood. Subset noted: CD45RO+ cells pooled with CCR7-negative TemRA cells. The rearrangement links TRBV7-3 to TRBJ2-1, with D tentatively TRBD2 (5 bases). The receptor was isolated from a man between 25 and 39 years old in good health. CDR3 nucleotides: TGTGCCAGCAGCCCGGATCCAAGGACTGTGGGTGAGCAGTTCTTC. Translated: CASSPDPRTVGEQFF.